This T cell receptor (beta chain) was documented in a study of CD8 T cells in ankylosing spondylitis. There are many counts of this clonotype. The antigen is not known. TCRdb fed the 5' RACE reads into MiXCR, producing one record per CDR3 protein. Of 250,000 or so distinct CDR3 sequences listed, under 20% are singletons. Study-level findings and limits: Ankylosing spondylitis blood appeared to carry a characteristic TCR beta motif of roughly eight highly homologous variants.

Germline assignment: CDR1 PRHDT and CDR2 FYEKMQ (reference sequence). V was cut by 7 bases and J by 0 bases, with 10 bases left in between. The CDR3 runs 13 residues. The chain couples TRBV13 to TRBJ2-7, with D unresolved. The sample comprised blood, either unsorted or a sorted T cell fraction (not recorded which). The TCR originated in a male donor with ankylosing spondylitis or in good health (not recorded which). The CDR3 nucleotides are TGTGCCAGCACTCAGAGTGACTCCTACGAGCAGTACTTC. Translated: CASTQSDSYEQYF.